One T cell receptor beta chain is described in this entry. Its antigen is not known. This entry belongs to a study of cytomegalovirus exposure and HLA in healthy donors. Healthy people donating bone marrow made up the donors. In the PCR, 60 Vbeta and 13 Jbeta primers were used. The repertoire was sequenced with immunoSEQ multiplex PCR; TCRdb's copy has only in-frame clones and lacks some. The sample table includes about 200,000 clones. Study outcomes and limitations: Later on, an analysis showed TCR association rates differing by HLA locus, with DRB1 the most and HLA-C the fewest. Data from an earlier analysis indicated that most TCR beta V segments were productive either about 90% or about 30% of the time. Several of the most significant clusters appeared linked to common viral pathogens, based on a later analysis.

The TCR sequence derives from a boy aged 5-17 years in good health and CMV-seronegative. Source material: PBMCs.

The CDR3 bases are TGTGCCAGCACGGTCAGGACAGGGCGAAGCGAGCAGTACTTC. Protein sequence: CASTVRTGRSEQYF. The chain has TRBV2 and TRBJ2-7, with 8 bases lining up with TRBD1. The V gene end was trimmed by 7 bases and the J gene end by 6 bases; junction bases not matched to a gene: 11. The V gene's germline CDR1 is SNHLY and CDR2 FYNNEI. This CDR3 spans 14 amino acids.